This note documents a single TCR beta chain sequence. What it binds is unknown. No neoadjuvant therapy was given to the selected pancreatic ductal adenocarcinoma patients before their surgery. TCRdb keeps only in-frame clones here, not all; method: immunoSEQ multiplex PCR. The top ten clones hold 7.5% to 8% of a sample with some 5,000 clones, roughly 80% of them seen once. The CDR3 contains 18 residues. In germline, CDR1 is LNHDA, CDR2 SQIVND (reference sequence). The junction had 11 bases not matched to a gene; V was cut back by 4 bases and J by 2 bases. The data originate from a study of T cells in pancreatic ductal adenocarcinoma. Study-wide findings and caveats: Mean clonality was approximately 0.1 in tumors and about 0.069 in blood, not significantly different. Blood had more productive templates and about 7.9-fold more unique clonotypes than tumor.

This TCR derives from a human donor with pancreatic ductal adenocarcinoma. The donor label of this sample is uncertain. The genes are TRBV19 and TRBJ2-3, with 11 bases lining up with TRBD2. What was sequenced was pancreatic tumor tissue. The CDR3 coding sequence is TGTGCCAGTAGTACCAGGGTGCTAGCGGGGGGTTCCACAGATACGCAGTATTTT. Translation: CASSTRVLAGGSTDTQYF.